This T cell receptor beta chain was documented in a study of T cells after yellow fever vaccination. They built TCR cDNA with 5'RACE template switching, a step that put in a universal primer site and UMIs. Each CDR3 protein gets one entry after TCRdb re-called the 5' RACE reads with MiXCR. Here the sample spans under 550,000 distinct CDR3 sequences, just over 20% being singletons. General observations from the study: After the booster, nearly 98% of CD4 and 75% to 90% of CD8 primary-response clones were re-detected. High-abundance clonotypes from the bulk population could contaminate FACS-sorted repertoires.

This clonotype was seen a handful of times. Its matching antigen is unknown. The CDR3 spans 14 residues. CDR1 SQVTM and CDR2 ANQGSEA come from the germline V gene. J lost 4 bases, V lost 4 bases, and 5 bases had no gene match. V usage is TRBV29-1 and J usage is TRBJ2-5; 11 bases map to TRBD2. This TCR derives from a young man who received the YFV17D yellow fever vaccine. Source: PBMCs, taken approximately 22 days after the first yellow fever vaccination. This CDR3 reads CSVVGLADRETQYF. The CDR3 nucleotides read TGCAGCGTTGTGGGACTAGCGGATCGAGAGACCCAGTACTTC.